These T cell receptor beta chains were read from a single sample in a study of CD8+ T cells in alopecia areata. This table comes from immunoSEQ multiplex PCR, and its TCRdb copy is limited to in-frame clones, with some not included. The sample records about 42,000 clones, roughly 65% being singletons. This sample comprised CD8+ T cells sorted from blood, obtained at week 4, from a patient treated with tofacitinib. These receptors all come from a human donor with alopecia areata. Both conserved end residues are part of each CDR3. Each record gives: D gene, V gene, CDR3 length, J gene, CDR3 protein. The D gene is left open where the match is weak.

D gene: NA
V gene: TRBV7-2
CDR3 length: 16
J gene: TRBJ2-3
CDR3 protein: CASSLEGRGWTDTQYF

D gene: NA
V gene: TRBV29-1
CDR3 length: 16
J gene: TRBJ2-1
CDR3 protein: CSVEGWAGSSYNEQFF

D gene: TRBD1
V gene: TRBV5-1
CDR3 length: 15
J gene: TRBJ2-3
CDR3 protein: CASSFTGTARDTQYF

D gene: NA
V gene: TRBV27
CDR3 length: 15
J gene: TRBJ1-5
CDR3 protein: CASSFLGDHNQPQHF

D gene: TRBD2
V gene: TRBV4-3
CDR3 length: 16
J gene: TRBJ2-3
CDR3 protein: CASSQDGREFTDTQYF

D gene: NA
V gene: TRBV9
CDR3 length: 17
J gene: TRBJ2-5
CDR3 protein: CASSVSSGPLGGETQYF

D gene: TRBD1
V gene: TRBV29-1
CDR3 length: 15
J gene: TRBJ1-2
CDR3 protein: CSVAGTEWENYGYTF

D gene: TRBD1
V gene: TRBV9
CDR3 length: 14
J gene: TRBJ2-5
CDR3 protein: CASSGRQGLETQYF

D gene: NA
V gene: TRBV30
CDR3 length: 14
J gene: TRBJ2-2
CDR3 protein: CAWAGAANTGELFF

D gene: NA
V gene: TRBV6-4
CDR3 length: 14
J gene: TRBJ1-6
CDR3 protein: CASSDGIRNSPLHF

D gene: NA
V gene: TRBV7-9
CDR3 length: 16
J gene: TRBJ2-2
CDR3 protein: CASSSATGLNTGELFF

D gene: NA
V gene: TRBV7-9
CDR3 length: 14
J gene: TRBJ2-7
CDR3 protein: CASSHAGRNYEQYF

D gene: TRBD2
V gene: TRBV10-1
CDR3 length: 14
J gene: TRBJ2-1
CDR3 protein: CASGQGLARNEQFF

D gene: NA
V gene: TRBV27
CDR3 length: 12
J gene: TRBJ2-7
CDR3 protein: CASSQGPHEQYF

D gene: NA
V gene: TRBV2
CDR3 length: 13
J gene: TRBJ2-3
CDR3 protein: CATAYPSTDTQYF

D gene: NA
V gene: TRBV29-1
CDR3 length: 11
J gene: TRBJ2-7
CDR3 protein: CSVEGGSGQYF

D gene: NA
V gene: TRBV7-2
CDR3 length: 14
J gene: TRBJ2-7
CDR3 protein: CASSLDQLTYEQYF

D gene: NA
V gene: TRBV30
CDR3 length: 15
J gene: TRBJ2-1
CDR3 protein: CAWSPGDPISNEQFF

D gene: TRBD1
V gene: TRBV6-1
CDR3 length: 14
J gene: TRBJ2-1
CDR3 protein: CASSTRGTGKTQFF

D gene: NA
V gene: TRBV30
CDR3 length: 11
J gene: TRBJ2-3
CDR3 protein: CAWRETDTQYF

D gene: TRBD2
V gene: TRBV30
CDR3 length: 15
J gene: TRBJ2-5
CDR3 protein: CASGTSGGAGETQYF

D gene: NA
V gene: TRBV4-3
CDR3 length: 15
J gene: TRBJ2-7
CDR3 protein: CASSQDWSKGYEQYF

D gene: TRBD2
V gene: TRBV29-1
CDR3 length: 13
J gene: TRBJ2-3
CDR3 protein: CSVEGGGTDTQYF

D gene: NA
V gene: TRBV29-1
CDR3 length: 15
J gene: TRBJ2-2
CDR3 protein: CSAELGLQGSGELFF

D gene: NA
V gene: TRBV7-9
CDR3 length: 13
J gene: TRBJ1-1
CDR3 protein: CASRSGQNTEAFF

D gene: NA
V gene: TRBV29-1
CDR3 length: 15
J gene: TRBJ2-1
CDR3 protein: CSVNRRRPTGNEQFF

D gene: NA
V gene: TRBV29-1
CDR3 length: 14
J gene: TRBJ2-7
CDR3 protein: CSVLETAKGNEQYF

D gene: NA
V gene: TRBV4-3
CDR3 length: 15
J gene: TRBJ2-7
CDR3 protein: CASSQGVGHSYEQYF

D gene: TRBD1
V gene: TRBV9
CDR3 length: 16
J gene: TRBJ2-4
CDR3 protein: CASSPWDRGGKNIQYF

D gene: TRBD2
V gene: TRBV30
CDR3 length: 14
J gene: TRBJ2-1
CDR3 protein: CAWSVSGGQDEQFF

D gene: NA
V gene: TRBV13
CDR3 length: 13
J gene: TRBJ2-7
CDR3 protein: CASSLGGQDEQYF

D gene: TRBD1
V gene: TRBV10-2
CDR3 length: 14
J gene: TRBJ1-2
CDR3 protein: CASSPGQGWDGYTF

D gene: NA
V gene: TRBV29-1
CDR3 length: 11
J gene: TRBJ2-3
CDR3 protein: CSVRVPDTQYF

D gene: NA
V gene: TRBV4-3
CDR3 length: 13
J gene: TRBJ2-7
CDR3 protein: CASSQGLSYEQYF

D gene: TRBD1
V gene: TRBV30
CDR3 length: 12
J gene: TRBJ1-2
CDR3 protein: CAWSGQGDGYTF

D gene: NA
V gene: TRBV7-2
CDR3 length: 15
J gene: TRBJ1-2
CDR3 protein: CASSYENRDVYGYTF

D gene: TRBD1
V gene: TRBV29-1
CDR3 length: 13
J gene: TRBJ1-2
CDR3 protein: CSDGDRGPKGYTF

D gene: NA
V gene: TRBV5-1
CDR3 length: 13
J gene: TRBJ2-7
CDR3 protein: CASSFRGTGEQYF

D gene: NA
V gene: TRBV30
CDR3 length: 12
J gene: TRBJ2-7
CDR3 protein: CAWSVGIREQYF

D gene: NA
V gene: TRBV7-2
CDR3 length: 12
J gene: TRBJ2-5
CDR3 protein: CASSLWTETQYF

D gene: NA
V gene: TRBV30
CDR3 length: 11
J gene: TRBJ2-7
CDR3 protein: CAWSIRGEQYF

D gene: NA
V gene: TRBV29-1
CDR3 length: 11
J gene: TRBJ2-1
CDR3 protein: CSVESYNEQFF

D gene: NA
V gene: TRBV19
CDR3 length: 11
J gene: TRBJ2-1
CDR3 protein: CASSIAGEQFF

D gene: NA
V gene: TRBV23-1
CDR3 length: 12
J gene: TRBJ2-7
CDR3 protein: CASSQLTYEQYF